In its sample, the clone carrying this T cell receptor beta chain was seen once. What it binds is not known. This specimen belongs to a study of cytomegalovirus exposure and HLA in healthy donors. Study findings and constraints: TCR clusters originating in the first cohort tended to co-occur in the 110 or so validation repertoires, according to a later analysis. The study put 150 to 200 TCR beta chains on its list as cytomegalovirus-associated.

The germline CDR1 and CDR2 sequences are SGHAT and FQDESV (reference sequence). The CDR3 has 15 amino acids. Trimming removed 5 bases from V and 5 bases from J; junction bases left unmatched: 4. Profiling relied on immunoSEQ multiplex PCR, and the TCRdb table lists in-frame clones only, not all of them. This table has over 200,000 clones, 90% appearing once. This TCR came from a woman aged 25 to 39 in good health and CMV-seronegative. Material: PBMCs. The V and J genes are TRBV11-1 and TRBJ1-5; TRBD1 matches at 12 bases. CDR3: CASSPGQGADQPQHF. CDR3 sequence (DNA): TGTGCCAGCAGCCCGGGACAGGGGGCCGATCAGCCCCAGCATTTT.